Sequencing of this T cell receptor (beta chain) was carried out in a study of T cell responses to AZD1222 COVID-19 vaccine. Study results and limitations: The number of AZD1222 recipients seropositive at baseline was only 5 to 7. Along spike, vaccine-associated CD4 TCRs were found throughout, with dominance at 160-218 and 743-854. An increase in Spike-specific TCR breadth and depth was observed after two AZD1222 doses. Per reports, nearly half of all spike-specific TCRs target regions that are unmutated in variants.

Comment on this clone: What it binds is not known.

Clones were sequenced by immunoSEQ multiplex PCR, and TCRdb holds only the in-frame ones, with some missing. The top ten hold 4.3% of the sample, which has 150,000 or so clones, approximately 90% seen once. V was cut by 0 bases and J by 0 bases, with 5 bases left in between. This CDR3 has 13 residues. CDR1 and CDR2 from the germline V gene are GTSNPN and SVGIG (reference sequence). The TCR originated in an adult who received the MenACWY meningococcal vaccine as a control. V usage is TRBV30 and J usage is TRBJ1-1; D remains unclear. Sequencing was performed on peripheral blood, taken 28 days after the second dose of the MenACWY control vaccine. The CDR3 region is CAWSVLMNTEAFF. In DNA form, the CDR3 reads TGTGCCTGGAGTGTACTGATGAACACTGAAGCTTTCTTT.